This T cell receptor (beta chain) was captured by sequencing in a study of shared clonotypes between healthy human individuals. Study results and caveats: For naive CD4 cells, roughly 5% of clonotypes were shared across a handful of donors. Sharing of clonotypes among donors was expected to vary with sequencing depth. Large sequencing depth failed to make sorted-subset sequencing complete, rarefaction showed.

This clone was picked up one time. Its antigen is still unknown. The method was immunoSEQ multiplex PCR; TCRdb's version includes in-frame clones alone and lacks a portion of them. The data hold 1.4 million to 1.5 million clones, with roughly 95% observed a single time. Germline V gene lookup returns CDR1 MNHEY and CDR2 SVGAGI. Deletions cut 5 bases from V and 4 bases from J, with 9 bases between. CDR3 size: 13 residues. The clonotype originates from a young man in good health. The chain has TRBV6-5 and TRBJ2-1, with D possibly TRBD2 on 5 matching bases. The source material was naive CD4+ T cells sorted from blood. Subset indicated: CD45RA+ positively selected. CDR3 region: CASSLRLYNEQFF. The CDR3, as DNA: TGTGCCAGCAGTCTACGACTATACAATGAGCAGTTCTTC.